The 13 T cell receptor beta chains listed next were all sequenced from one sample in a study of post-analysis software for immune sequencing data. Study-level results: Five or six TRBV segments, TRBV5-6, TRBV5-1 and TRBV20-1 among them, were found more frequent in patients than controls.

Antigens of these TCRs are unknown. Unique-molecular-identifier-tagged TCR beta cDNA libraries were used. TCRdb re-analysed the PCR reads in MiXCR, keeping a single row per CDR3 protein. The sample lists hundreds of thousands of distinct CDR3 sequences, 53% occurring once. Sequenced: blood. All receptors derive from a girl aged 10 to 17 with multiple sclerosis.

The chain uses TRBV25-1 and TRBJ2-7, with unresolved D. Germline CDR1 MGHDK, CDR2 SYGVNS. The length of the CDR3 is 14 residues. The V end was cut by 3 bases, the J end by 0 bases, with 9 bases between. CDR3 coding DNA: TGTGCCAGCAGTGAGTATAGAAACTCCTACGAGCAGTACTTC. Its translation: CASSEYRNSYEQYF.

The chain has TRBV7-9 and TRBJ2-4; maybe TRBD2 (5 bases). Matching the DNA end better, TRBJ2-7 makes the J call doubtful. From germline, CDR1 is SEHNR and CDR2 FQNEAQ (reference sequence). This CDR3 has 16 residues. The DNA for the CDR3 is TGTGCCAGCAGCCTTGCAACCGGGCTAGCTGTCTACGAGCAGTACTTC. It yields the protein CASSLATGLAVYEQYF.

In this sample, this clonotype turned up a few times. This chain uses TRBV29-1 with TRBJ1-5; 7 positions match TRBD1. The CDR3 totals 14 residues. Germline CDR1 is SQVTM and CDR2 is ANQGSEA. Trimming at V came to 7 bases and at J to 5 bases, leaving 11 bases not matched to a gene. The CDR3 region has the DNA TGCAGCGCCCTGACAGGGATAGTGGATCAGCCCCAGCATTTT. Translating gives CSALTGIVDQPQHF.

This clonotype was seen only once. The V call is TRBV20-1, the J call TRBJ2-1, with 9 bases lining up with TRBD2. The germline CDR1 and CDR2 sequences are DFQATT and SNEGSKA (reference sequence). Trimming cost V 2 bases and J 1 base; bases outside gene matches: 6. The CDR3 is 16 amino acids. The CDR3 sequence is CSARLLSGGSYNEQFF. CDR3 nucleotides: TGCAGTGCTAGACTCCTTAGCGGGGGTTCCTACAATGAGCAGTTCTTC.

The V gene is TRBV29-1, the J gene TRBJ2-1; a possible D gene is TRBD2 (6 bases). Germline V lookup: CDR1 SQVTM, CDR2 ANQGSEA. The V and J ends lost 8 bases and 5 bases respectively, with 16 bases between them. The CDR3 length is 13 residues. The CDR3 DNA is TGCAGCTTCCGACTAGAGTTAGACAATGAGCAGTTCTTC. The encoded protein is CSFRLELDNEQFF.

This chain connects TRBV7-9 to TRBJ2-7, with 8 nucleotides matching TRBD1. Germline values: CDR1 SEHNR, CDR2 FQNEAQ (reference sequence). Trimming cost V 1 base and J 5 bases; bases outside gene matches: 7. CDR3 length: 15 amino acids. CDR3 in amino acids: CASSLGTGYGHEQYF. The CDR3 coding sequence is TGTGCCAGCAGCTTAGGGACAGGGTACGGCCACGAGCAGTACTTC.

V is TRBV4-1 and J is TRBJ1-4; D gene uncertain. The germline CDR1 and CDR2 sequences are MGHRA and YSYEKL. The CDR3 extends over 13 amino acids. Trimming cost V 3 bases and J 2 bases, with 4 bases left between them. The CDR3 nucleotides read TGCGCCAGCAGCCAGTGGACTAATGAAAAACTGTTTTTT. Translating it yields CASSQWTNEKLFF.

This clonotype was seen more than once but under ten times. V and J are TRBV9 and TRBJ2-3; D not certain. The CDR3 sequence is 17 residues long. V shed 0 bases and J shed 4 bases, with 18 bases lying between them. Germline loops: CDR1 SGDLS, CDR2 YYNGEE. This CDR3 is CASSVGSFSSPADTQYF. The CDR3 DNA reads as TGTGCCAGCAGCGTAGGAAGTTTTTCTTCCCCGGCAGATACGCAGTATTTT.

The chain uses TRBV12-3 or TRBV12-4 and TRBJ2-4; 9 bases are shared with TRBD2. The DNA end is a closer match to TRBJ2-5, so the J assignment may be wrong. CDR3 length equals 18 residues. The CDR3 region is CASSFGLAGPWGQETQYF. DNA for the CDR3: TGTGCCAGCAGTTTTGGTCTAGCGGGGCCATGGGGGCAAGAGACCCAGTACTTC.

J is TRBJ2-2 and V is TRBV5-1; maybe TRBD1 (7 bases). This CDR3 comprises 16 residues. Germline CDR1 is SGHRS and CDR2 is YFSETQ. Trimming shortened V by 1 base and J by 1 base, and 11 bases separated the two germline ends. The CDR3 DNA follows: TGCGCCAGCAGCTTGCCCAGGGGGGTGAACACCGGGGAGCTGTTTTTT. Protein: CASSLPRGVNTGELFF.

The V gene is TRBV9, the J gene TRBJ2-4; D may be TRBD2 (5 bases). The J call may be mistaken, given a closer DNA end match to TRBJ2-7. This CDR3 is built from 14 residues. Germline lookup yields CDR1 SGDLS and CDR2 YYNGEE. The CDR3 here is CASSVSGINYEQYF. In DNA form, the CDR3 reads TGTGCCAGCAGCGTAAGCGGAATTAACTACGAGCAGTACTTC.

The table lists this clonotype with a few counts. This chain links TRBV5-6 with TRBJ2-5; D is perhaps TRBD2 (6 bases). Germline CDR1 SGHDT, CDR2 YYEEEE. The CDR3 has 13 residues. Deletions cut 4 bases from V and 7 bases from J, with 14 bases between. The CDR3 nucleotides read TGTGCCAGCAGCCCGGAGGGGTCGGGGACCCAGTACTTC. This gives the protein CASSPEGSGTQYF.

The V and J genes are TRBV29-1 and TRBJ2-3, with a possible D match to TRBD2 (6 bases). V lost 1 base, J lost 2 bases, and 13 bases lay in between. In germline, CDR1 is SQVTM, CDR2 ANQGSEA. This CDR3 has 15 residues. The CDR3 DNA sequence: TGCAGCGTTGAAGGAGCGGGCCACCACACAGATACGCAGTATTTT. Residues: CSVEGAGHHTDTQYF.